Below, 7 T cell receptor beta chains from the same sample are listed, as sequenced in a study of T cell repertoires in cytomegalovirus infection. Antigen specificity for these receptors is unknown. TCRdb reanalysed the reads using MiXCR and keeps one entry per CDR3 protein. The sample shows roughly 500,000 distinct CDR3 sequences, 40% to 50% of them seen only once. The source was cultured PBMCs, collected from culture after CMV antigen stimulation. All receptors derive from a human donor in good health (CMV status not recorded). Some clones in this sample may be carry-over from other donors' samples.

This clonotype has a handful of counts. The chain recombines TRBV7-8 with TRBJ2-3; D may be TRBD2 (7 bases). The germline CDR1 and CDR2 sequences are SGHVS and FQNEAQ. The ends were cut back, 5 bases at V and 8 bases at J, with 23 bases in the middle. The CDR3 has 16 residues. The CDR3 DNA sequence: TGTGCCAGCAGCCAGTTCTTTTCGGGGGGCTTTAGTACGCAGTATTTT. Its protein is CASSQFFSGGFSTQYF.

This chain connects TRBV6-1 to TRBJ2-2; 11 bases map to TRBD1. The CDR3 sequence is 15 residues long. CDR1 is MNHNS and CDR2 is SASEGT in the germline V gene. V gave up 5 bases and J gave up 6 bases; unmatched junction bases: 5. The CDR3 spells CASSRPGQGAGELFF. The CDR3 DNA sequence: TGTGCCAGCAGTCGCCCGGGACAGGGGGCCGGGGAGCTGTTTTTT.

This chain links TRBV7-2 with TRBJ2-7, with D perhaps given as TRBD1 or TRBD2 (5 bases each). Germline lookup yields CDR1 SGHTA and CDR2 FQGNSA. The CDR3 length is 13 residues. The ends were cut back, 5 bases at V and 6 bases at J, with 14 bases in the middle. The CDR3 DNA follows: TGTGCCAGCAGCCTCGGGGCCCTTTCCGAGCAGTACTTC. Its protein is CASSLGALSEQYF.

This clonotype was seen more than once but under ten times. The chain uses TRBV15 and TRBJ1-1; D unclear. The germline V gene encodes CDR1 LNHNV and CDR2 YYDKDF (reference sequence). Trimming removed 1 base at V and 1 base at J, with 7 bases between. CDR3 length equals 14 residues. The CDR3 loop reads CATSRVRGNTEAFF. Written as DNA, the CDR3 is TGTGCCACCAGCAGAGTCCGAGGGAACACTGAAGCTTTCTTT.

V gene TRBV7-8 combines with J gene TRBJ2-7, with no clear D. The germline CDR1 and CDR2 sequences are SGHVS and FQNEAQ. V dropped 5 bases and J dropped 1 base, with 12 bases sitting between them. The CDR3 runs to 14 residues. The CDR3 DNA reads as TGTGCCAGCAGCCCCCGTGGAGATTCCTACGAGCAGTACTTC. Translation: CASSPRGDSYEQYF.

This clonotype was counted at least ten times. The chain combines TRBV7-2 with TRBJ1-2; D is ambiguous. The germline V gene has CDR1 SGHTA and CDR2 FQGNSA. This CDR3 spans 15 amino acids. The V and J ends lost 2 bases and 4 bases respectively, with 14 bases between them. The CDR3 sequence: CASSLRREWSYGYTF. CDR3 nucleotides: TGTGCCAGCAGCTTAAGAAGGGAGTGGAGCTATGGCTACACCTTC.

This clonotype showed up just once. The rearrangement links TRBV4-2 to TRBJ2-1, with 7 bases lining up with TRBD1. Germline assignment: CDR1 LGHNA and CDR2 YNFKEQ. The trim removed 4 bases at V and 12 bases at J, leaving 6 bases unmatched. The CDR3 is made up of 12 amino acids. The chain's CDR3 is CASSPTGLGQFF. The CDR3 DNA sequence: TGTGCCAGCAGCCCGACAGGGCTAGGGCAGTTCTTC.